The rows below give T cell receptor beta chains drawn from one sample of a study of cytomegalovirus exposure and HLA in healthy donors. The method was immunoSEQ multiplex PCR; TCRdb's version includes in-frame clones alone and lacks a portion of them. Of hundreds of thousands of clones listed, 85% to 90% are singletons. Sequenced: PBMCs. These receptors were collected from a woman aged 18-29 years in good health and CMV-seronegative. Each CDR3 is given with its conserved first and last residue. The D gene is left open where the match is weak. Size tells how often a clone was seen (once, few, many) or the class of an expanded clone, and some rows leave it out.

TRBV5-1,NA,TRBJ2-7,NA,CASSLGANSYEQYF,TGCGCCAGCAGCTTGGGGGCTAACTCCTACGAGCAGTACTTC
TRBV5-1,NA,TRBJ2-5,once,CASRALGAREETQYF,TGCGCCAGCAGGGCGTTGGGGGCCCGAGAAGAGACCCAGTACTTC
TRBV28,NA,TRBJ2-1,NA,CASSLLTSSYNEQFF,TGTGCCAGCAGTTTACTAACGAGCTCCTACAATGAGCAGTTCTTC
TRBV30,TRBD2,TRBJ2-5,NA,CAWVNAGGTTEETQYF,TGTGCCTGGGTAAACGCGGGAGGCACGACGGAAGAGACCCAGTACTTC
TRBV14,TRBD1,TRBJ2-2,NA,CASSIRGTGVTGELFF,TGTGCCAGCAGCATAAGGGGGACAGGGGTCACCGGGGAGCTGTTTTTT
TRBV11-2,NA,TRBJ1-2,NA,CASSLIIRGAVDGYTF,TGTGCCAGCAGCTTGATTATCCGGGGGGCCGTAGATGGCTACACCTTC
TRBV9,TRBD2,TRBJ2-1,once,CASSLTTSGRSFEQFF,TGTGCCAGCAGCCTGACGACTAGCGGGAGGTCGTTCGAGCAGTTCTTC
TRBV11-3,NA,TRBJ2-2,few,CASSLFQGSTGELFF,TGTGCCAGCAGCTTATTCCAGGGGTCGACCGGGGAGCTGTTTTTT
TRBV7-3,NA,TRBJ2-7,few,CASSLGQGQNEQYF,TGTGCCAGCAGCTTAGGTCAGGGGCAAAACGAGCAGTACTTC
TRBV2,TRBD1,TRBJ2-1,NA,CASRTTGVKNEQFF,TGTGCCAGCAGAACCACAGGGGTGAAGAATGAGCAGTTCTTC
TRBV9,TRBD2,TRBJ2-1,NA,CASSVGRAAGGSYNEQFF,TGTGCCAGCAGCGTAGGACGGGCGGCGGGGGGCTCCTACAATGAGCAGTTCTTC
TRBV7-9,NA,TRBJ2-7,NA,CASSMRTSYEQYF,TGTGCCAGCAGCATGAGGACTTCCTACGAGCAGTACTTC
TRBV5-6,TRBD1,TRBJ2-2,NA,CASSRTGSGELFF,TGTGCCAGCAGCAGGACAGGTTCCGGGGAGCTGTTTTTT
TRBV5-1,NA,TRBJ1-6,NA,CASSLEPISPLHF,TGCGCCAGCAGCTTGGAGCCGATTTCACCCCTCCACTTT
TRBV7-2,NA,TRBJ2-1,NA,CASSLALIPGEFF,TGTGCCAGCAGCTTAGCCTTAATACCCGGAGAGTTCTTC
TRBV4-1,NA,TRBJ1-1,NA,CASSQVHKSQGEAFF,TGCGCCAGCAGCCAAGTCCACAAAAGTCAGGGTGAAGCTTTCTTT
TRBV2,TRBD1,TRBJ1-4,NA,CASSDDRGNEKLFF,TGTGCCAGCAGTGATGACAGGGGGAATGAAAAACTGTTTTTT
TRBV6-6,NA,TRBJ2-2,once,CASSYPSGGELFF,TGTGCCAGCAGTTACCCCAGCGGCGGGGAGCTGTTTTTT
TRBV9,TRBD1,TRBJ1-2,NA,CASSKGQSLRMGYGYTF,TGTGCCAGCAGTAAGGGACAGAGTTTGCGGATGGGCTATGGCTACACCTTC
TRBV15,TRBD1,TRBJ1-5,NA,CATSPRTGKQPQHF,TGTGCCACCAGTCCTAGGACAGGGAAGCAGCCCCAGCATTTT
TRBV6-5,NA,TRBJ1-6,NA,CASSYSQGKSPLHF,TGTGCCAGCAGTTACTCACAGGGAAAATCACCCCTCCACTTT
TRBV5-6,NA,TRBJ2-7,NA,CASSLVGSAHEQYF,TGTGCCAGCAGCTTGGTCGGGAGTGCCCACGAGCAGTACTTC
TRBV5-1,TRBD2,TRBJ2-2,once,CASSWGGPEGTGELFF,TGCGCCAGCAGCTGGGGGGGTCCGGAGGGCACCGGGGAGCTGTTTTTT
TRBV11-2,NA,TRBJ2-6,NA,CASSLDGHGANVLTF,TGTGCCAGCAGCTTAGATGGGCACGGGGCCAACGTCCTGACTTTC
TRBV19,NA,TRBJ1-2,NA,CASSIGFRNYGYTF,TGTGCCAGTAGTATAGGGTTCCGGAACTATGGCTACACCTTC
TRBV28,TRBD1,TRBJ2-7,NA,CASSSPSGTGSSYEQYF,TGTGCCAGCAGTTCACCCTCCGGGACAGGGAGCTCCTACGAGCAGTACTTC
TRBV7-9,TRBD2,TRBJ2-1,NA,CASSSVSGSGVEQFF,TGTGCCAGCAGCTCCGTTAGCGGGAGCGGGGTTGAGCAGTTCTTC
TRBV4-2,NA,TRBJ1-2,NA,CASSQTDSYNYGYTF,TGTGCCAGCAGCCAAACAGACAGCTATAACTATGGCTACACCTTC
TRBV6-6,TRBD1,TRBJ1-5,few,CASSSGTGGSQPQHF,TGTGCCAGCAGCTCCGGGACAGGGGGCTCTCAGCCCCAGCATTTT
TRBV5-1,TRBD2,TRBJ2-1,NA,CASRPPGRESYNEQFF,TGCGCCAGCAGGCCCCCCGGGCGGGAGTCCTACAATGAGCAGTTCTTC
TRBV6-5,TRBD2,TRBJ2-7,few,CAVLGLADEQYF,TGTGCCGTTTTGGGACTAGCGGACGAGCAGTACTTC
TRBV19,NA,TRBJ1-6,once,CASSYRLNSPLHF,TGTGCCAGTAGTTACAGGCTTAATTCACCCCTCCACTTT
TRBV9,NA,TRBJ1-4,NA,CASSRGFHTTNEKLFF,TGTGCCAGCAGCCGAGGGTTTCACACCACTAATGAAAAACTGTTTTTT
TRBV13,TRBD2,TRBJ2-1,NA,CASSSRGLAGGDEQFF,TGTGCCAGCAGCTCCCGGGGACTAGCGGGCGGTGATGAGCAGTTCTTC
TRBV27,NA,TRBJ1-2,few,CASRRGEVYTF,TGTGCCAGCAGACGGGGAGAGGTCTACACCTTC
TRBV5-1,NA,TRBJ2-7,NA,CASSLALWDSHPPYEQYF,TGCGCCAGCAGCTTGGCGCTTTGGGACTCCCACCCCCCCTACGAGCAGTACTTC
TRBV28,NA,TRBJ1-1,NA,CASSLPRTVNTEAFF,TGTGCCAGCAGCCTTCCGCGGACAGTGAACACTGAAGCTTTCTTT
TRBV7-2,NA,TRBJ2-1,NA,CASSLAVQREQFF,TGTGCCAGCAGCTTAGCTGTTCAGCGGGAGCAGTTCTTC
TRBV13,TRBD2,TRBJ2-7,NA,CASSPGTSGTLSYEQYF,TGTGCCAGCAGCCCCGGGACTAGCGGGACCCTCTCCTACGAGCAGTACTTC
TRBV30,TRBD2,TRBJ2-5,NA,CAWISGSRGSEETQYF,TGTGCCTGGATTTCGGGCTCCCGCGGGAGCGAAGAGACCCAGTACTTC
TRBV6-5,NA,TRBJ2-1,NA,CASRRTGLNEQFF,TGTGCCAGCAGGCGTACAGGGTTGAATGAGCAGTTCTTC
TRBV5-6,NA,TRBJ2-7,NA,CASSIQVAYEQYF,TGTGCCAGCAGCATACAGGTGGCCTACGAGCAGTACTTC
TRBV6-5,NA,TRBJ2-1,NA,CASRRQYNEQFF,TGTGCCAGCAGGAGACAGTACAATGAGCAGTTCTTC
TRBV5-6,NA,TRBJ1-2,once,CASSLGWLMGGDYGYTF,TGTGCCAGCAGCTTGGGATGGCTGATGGGGGGTGACTATGGCTACACCTTC
TRBV18,NA,TRBJ1-4,NA,CASSPPGGSNEKLFF,TGTGCCAGCTCACCACCGGGGGGTAGCAATGAAAAACTGTTTTTT
TRBV19,NA,TRBJ1-1,NA,CASSIEGGQRDTEAFF,TGTGCCAGTAGTATAGAAGGTGGCCAGCGGGACACTGAAGCTTTCTTT
TRBV25-1,TRBD1,TRBJ2-3,NA,CASTGGDTQYF,TGTGCCAGCACAGGGGGAGATACGCAGTATTTT
TRBV5-1,NA,TRBJ2-5,few,CASSNSGDETQYF,TGCGCCAGCAGTAATTCAGGGGATGAGACCCAGTACTTC